This paragraph covers one T cell receptor beta chain sequence. Healthy and HIV-negative, the adult donors had no recent acute infections or vaccinations. The assay used deep level. Over several immunoSEQ plates, each subset's genomic DNA was distributed in even portions. The table came from immunoSEQ multiplex PCR; TCRdb's copy has only in-frame clones and leaves some out. The table includes 2.5 million or so clones, around nine tenths detected once. The germline V gene encodes CDR1 SGHRS and CDR2 YFSETQ. The CDR3 consists of 15 residues. V was pared by 4 bases and J by 7 bases, with 17 bases between. The sample is drawn from a study of shared clonotypes between healthy human individuals.

Input material: naive CD4+ T cells sorted from blood. Subset specified: CD45RA+ positively selected. The chain is built from TRBV5-1 and TRBJ2-2; tentatively, D is TRBD1 or TRBD2 (5 bases each). The TCR originated in a young man in good health. The CDR3 loop reads CASSRDRVGVGELFF. In DNA, the CDR3 is TGCGCCAGCAGCCGGGACCGGGTAGGGGTCGGGGAGCTGTTTTTT. The complete variable domain, with remaining parts taken from reference TRBV5-1 and TRBJ2-2, reads KAGVTQTPRYLIKTRGQQVTLSCSPISGHRSVSWYQQTPGQGLQFLFEYFSETQRNKGNFPGRFSGRQFSNSRSEMNVSTLELGDSALYLCASSRDRVGVGELFFGEGSRLTVL.